Following are 17 T cell receptor beta chains from one sample sequenced in a study of follicular helper T cells after annual influenza vaccination. Time point noted: 2015-2016 season, pre-vaccination. Sequenced by immunoSEQ multiplex PCR; TCRdb stores in-frame clones only, minus some. The sample holds 5,600 or so clones; 82% are singletons and the top ten take 0.71%. The material sequenced was CXCR5- memory CD4+ T cells sorted from blood, taken on the day of influenza vaccination. The source of these receptors is an adult who received the influenza vaccine.

The chain is built from TRBV28 and TRBJ2-1; the match to TRBD2 covers 12 bases. The trim removed 6 bases at V and 8 bases at J, leaving 8 bases unmatched. The CDR3 consists of 15 residues. Per germline, CDR1 MDHEN and CDR2 SYDVKM. The CDR3 sequence is CASSPTSGRSDEQFF. The CDR3 DNA reads TGTGCCAGCAGCCCGACTAGCGGGAGAAGCGATGAGCAGTTCTTC.

The chain has TRBV28 and TRBJ2-1, with TRBD2 identical over 13 bases. V was clipped by 6 bases and J by 5 bases; unmatched bases: 4. Germline V lookup: CDR1 MDHEN, CDR2 SYDVKM. The CDR3 has 15 residues. For the CDR3, the DNA is TGTGCCAGCAGCCCCGGACTAGCGGGAGACAATGAGCAGTTCTTC. It encodes CASSPGLAGDNEQFF.

The chain combines TRBV9 with TRBJ2-5, with D tentatively TRBD1 or TRBD2 (6 bases each). V lost 0 bases to trimming and J lost 5 bases, with 14 bases between them. Germline V gene data show CDR1 as SGDLS and CDR2 as YYNGEE. The CDR3 loop spans 15 amino acids. This CDR3 is CASSVVGGLGETQYF. CDR3 bases: TGTGCCAGCAGCGTAGTGGGGGGCCTAGGCGAGACCCAGTACTTC.

The chain has TRBV28 and TRBJ1-2; D gene ambiguous. Per the germline V gene, CDR1 is MDHEN and CDR2 is SYDVKM. There are 13 residues in the CDR3. V was shortened by 4 bases and J by 4 bases, with 10 bases between the two germline ends. The CDR3: CASSSRAIYGYTF. The CDR3 coding sequence is TGTGCCAGCAGTTCCCGGGCGATCTATGGCTACACCTTC.

This clone was detected a few times. The chain recombines TRBV6-5 with TRBJ2-7, with 7 bases aligning to TRBD1. Germline lookup yields CDR1 MNHEY and CDR2 SVGAGI. The CDR3 runs 15 residues. The V segment lost 0 bases and the J segment 1 base; nucleotides outside the gene matches: 3. The CDR3 sequence: CASSYSGQSSYEQYF. DNA of the CDR3: TGTGCCAGCAGTTACTCGGGACAGAGTTCCTACGAGCAGTACTTC.

This clone has only a few counts. At the DNA level, this CDR3 is encoded by other sequences in the same sample as well. The chain couples TRBV6-5 to TRBJ2-5; a weak D match, TRBD1 (5 bases). The germline V gene encodes CDR1 MNHEY and CDR2 SVGAGI. V shed 8 bases and J shed 6 bases, with 13 bases lying between them. The CDR3 totals 12 residues. The CDR3: CASGLPGQTQYF. CDR3 DNA: TGTGCCAGCGGGCTACCAGGGCAGACCCAGTACTTC.

This clone was observed a single time. The chain employs TRBV7-8 and TRBJ2-6; D call uncertain. Germline CDR1 SGHVS, CDR2 FQNEAQ. The CDR3 is 16 residues long. Trimming removed 1 base from V and 0 bases from J, with 7 bases in between. CDR3 DNA sequence: TGTGCCAGCAGCTTAGGTTGGGGCTCTGGGGCCAACGTCCTGACTTTC. Its translation: CASSLGWGSGANVLTF.

The chain couples TRBV6-5 to TRBJ2-1, with D unclear. The CDR3 is made up of 14 amino acids. From germline, CDR1 is MNHEY and CDR2 SVGAGI. The V end was cut by 6 bases, the J end by 3 bases, with 12 bases between. The CDR3 DNA is TGTGCCAGCAGCCTCCTAGGGAACTACAATGAGCAGTTCTTC. Its translation: CASSLLGNYNEQFF.

This rearrangement joins TRBV6-1 to TRBJ1-2; 10 bases agree with TRBD1. The CDR3 is 14 residues long. Trimming removed 4 bases from V and 6 bases from J; junction bases left unmatched: 5. The V gene's germline CDR1 is MNHNS and CDR2 SASEGT. CDR3 nucleotides: TGTGCCAGCAGTGGACCGGGACAGGGGCATGGCTACACCTTC. This codes for CASSGPGQGHGYTF.

The chain uses TRBV2 and TRBJ2-2; D tentatively fits TRBD1 or TRBD2 (6 bases each). CDR3 length: 16 residues. From germline, CDR1 is SNHLY and CDR2 FYNNEI. The ends were cut back, 6 bases at V and 5 bases at J, with 19 bases in the middle. CDR3 sequence: CASSSIEGGGTGELFF. CDR3 nucleotide sequence: TGTGCCAGCAGCTCCATAGAGGGGGGAGGAACCGGGGAGCTGTTTTTT.

This chain links TRBV4-2 with TRBJ1-5, with D tentatively TRBD1 (5 bases). The V end was cut by 3 bases, the J end by 0 bases, with 9 bases between. Germline V gene lookup returns CDR1 LGHNA and CDR2 YNFKEQ. The CDR3 spans 15 residues. This chain's CDR3 is CASSHAGYSNQPQHF. The CDR3 nucleotides are TGTGCCAGCAGCCATGCAGGGTATAGCAATCAGCCCCAGCATTTT.

The chain has TRBV6-9 and TRBJ2-3; 9 bases are a match to TRBD1. CDR1 is MNHGY and CDR2 is SVAAGI in the germline V gene. This CDR3 has 20 residues. Germline trimming cut 7 bases from V and 3 bases from J; bases unmatched to any gene: 23. The DNA for the CDR3 is TGTGCCAGCACCACCGAGGGAGAACCGGGACAGGGAAGTGAAACAGATACGCAGTATTTT. It encodes CASTTEGEPGQGSETDTQYF.

The gene calls are TRBV5-6 and TRBJ1-4; no reliable D call. CDR1 SGHDT and CDR2 YYEEEE come from the germline V gene. V lost 3 bases and J 2 bases, leaving 14 bases between the germline ends. The CDR3 covers 16 residues. The CDR3 coding sequence is TGTGCCAGCAGCTCCGGGCCAACCGCTACTAATGAAAAACTGTTTTTT. This gives the protein CASSSGPTATNEKLFF.

V and J are TRBV5-1 and TRBJ2-5; TRBD1 matches at 11 bases. Trimming cost V 3 bases and J 1 base; bases outside gene matches: 5. The CDR3 is 16 amino acids. Germline V gene data show CDR1 as SGHRS and CDR2 as YFSETQ. The CDR3 is CASSWAGTGGQETQYF. In DNA form, the CDR3 reads TGCGCCAGCAGCTGGGCCGGGACAGGGGGCCAAGAGACCCAGTACTTC.

J is TRBJ1-2 and V is TRBV11-2; D might be TRBD1 (5 bases). Looked up from germline, CDR1 is SGHAT and CDR2 is FQNNGV. Trimming pared 0 bases from V and 3 bases from J, leaving 11 bases between. The CDR3 is made up of 15 amino acids. The CDR3 DNA sequence: TGTGCCAGCAGCTTAGATCGGGGACGGGACTATGGCTACACCTTC. Amino acid sequence: CASSLDRGRDYGYTF.

The chain recombines TRBV6-1 with TRBJ1-2; perhaps TRBD1 as D (5 bases). This CDR3 comprises 14 residues. V lost 1 base and J lost 5, with 11 bases in between. Germline lookup yields CDR1 MNHNS and CDR2 SASEGT. This CDR3 is CASSEGQGGYGYTF. CDR3 in DNA: TGTGCCAGCAGTGAAGGGCAGGGTGGGTATGGCTACACCTTC.

The J gene is TRBJ2-1, the V gene TRBV27; D possibly corresponds to TRBD2 (6 bases). The germline V gene has CDR1 MNHEY and CDR2 SMNVEV (reference sequence). CDR3 length: 17 residues. Trimming left V 0 bases short and J 5 bases short, with 17 bases between. This CDR3 reads CASSLSFTSRPNNEQFF. CDR3 coding DNA: TGTGCCAGCAGTTTATCGTTCACTAGCCGACCCAACAATGAGCAGTTCTTC.